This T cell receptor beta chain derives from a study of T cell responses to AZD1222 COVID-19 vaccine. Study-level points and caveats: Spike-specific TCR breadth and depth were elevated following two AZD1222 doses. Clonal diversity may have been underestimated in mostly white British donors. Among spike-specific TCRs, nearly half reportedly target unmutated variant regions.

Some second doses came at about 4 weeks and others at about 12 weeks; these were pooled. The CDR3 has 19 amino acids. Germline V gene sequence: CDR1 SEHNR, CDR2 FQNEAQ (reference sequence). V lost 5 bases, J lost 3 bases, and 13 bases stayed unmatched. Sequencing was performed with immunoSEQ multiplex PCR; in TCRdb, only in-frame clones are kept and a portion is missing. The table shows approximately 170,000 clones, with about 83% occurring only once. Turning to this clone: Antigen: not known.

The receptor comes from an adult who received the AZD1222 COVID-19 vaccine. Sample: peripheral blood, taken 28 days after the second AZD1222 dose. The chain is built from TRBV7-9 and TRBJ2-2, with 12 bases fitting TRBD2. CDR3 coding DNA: TGTGCCAGCAGCCAAAGACTAGCGGGGGCTCTAGACTACACCGGGGAGCTGTTTTTT. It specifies CASSQRLAGALDYTGELFF. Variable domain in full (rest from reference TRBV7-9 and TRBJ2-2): DTGVSQNPRHKITKRGQNVTFRCDPISEHNRLYWYRQTLGQGPEFLTYFQNEAQLEKSRLLSDRFSAERPKGSFSTLEIQRTEQGDSAMYLCASSQRLAGALDYTGELFFGEGSRLTVL.